This TCR beta chain was identified in a study of OX40 agonist ivuxolimab in advanced cancers. Study at large: People in dose escalation had one of these cancers: hepatocellular carcinoma, melanoma, renal cell or head and neck cancer.

This CDR3 comprises 16 residues. J was trimmed by 5 bases and V by 3 bases; bases with no gene match: 3. The germline gives CDR1 LGHNT, CDR2 FRNRAP. Assay used: immunoSEQ multiplex PCR; TCRdb lists only in-frame clones, some missing. The repertoire holds about 77,000 clones, with over 80% as singletons. The study sampled blood at baseline, cycle 4 day 1, and cycle 7 day 1. The rearrangement links TRBV12-5 to TRBJ1-6; 11 bases fit TRBD1. The TCR sequence derives from an adult with an advanced solid tumor such as melanoma, head and neck, liver or kidney cancer. Sequencing used CD4+ or CD8+ T cells sorted from blood, obtained in a trial of the OX40 agonist ivuxolimab. CDR3 loop: CASGLRTGGDNSPLHF. CDR3 coding DNA: TGTGCTAGTGGTTTACGGACAGGGGGCGATAATTCACCCCTCCACTTT.